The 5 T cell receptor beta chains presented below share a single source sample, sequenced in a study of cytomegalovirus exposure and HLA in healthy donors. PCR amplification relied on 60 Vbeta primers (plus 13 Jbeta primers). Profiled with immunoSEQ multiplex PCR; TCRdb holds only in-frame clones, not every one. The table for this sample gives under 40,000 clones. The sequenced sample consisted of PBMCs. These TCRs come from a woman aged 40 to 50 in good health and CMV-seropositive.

CDR3 amino acids: CASRTGMGNTIYF. The CDR3 DNA sequence: TGTGCCAGCAGGACAGGGATGGGAAACACCATATATTTT. This sequence joins TRBV6-6 and TRBJ1-3; 7 nucleotides align to TRBD1. V trimming: 6 bases; J trimming: 4 bases; junction bases outside the gene matches: 3. Germline lookup yields CDR1 MNHNY and CDR2 SVGAGI (reference sequence). The CDR3 extends over 13 amino acids.

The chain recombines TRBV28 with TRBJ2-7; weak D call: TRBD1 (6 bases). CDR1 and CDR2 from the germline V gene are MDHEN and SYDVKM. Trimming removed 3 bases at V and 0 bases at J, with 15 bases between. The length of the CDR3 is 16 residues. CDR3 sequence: CASSLGDTLLSYEQYF. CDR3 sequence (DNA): TGTGCCAGCAGTTTGGGGGACACCTTACTCTCCTACGAGCAGTACTTC. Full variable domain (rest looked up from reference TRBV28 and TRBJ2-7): DVKVTQSSRYLVKRTGEKVFLECVQDMDHENMFWYRQDPGLGLRLIYFSYDVKMKEKGDIPEGYSVSREKKERFSLILESASTNQTSMYLCASSLGDTLLSYEQYFGPGTRLTVT.

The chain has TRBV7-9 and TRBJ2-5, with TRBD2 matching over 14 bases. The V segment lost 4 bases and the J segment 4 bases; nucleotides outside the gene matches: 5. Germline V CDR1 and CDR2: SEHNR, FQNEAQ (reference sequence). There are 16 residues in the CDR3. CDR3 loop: CASSSLTSGRGETQYF. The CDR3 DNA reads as TGTGCCAGCAGCTCGCTGACTAGCGGGAGGGGAGAGACCCAGTACTTC.

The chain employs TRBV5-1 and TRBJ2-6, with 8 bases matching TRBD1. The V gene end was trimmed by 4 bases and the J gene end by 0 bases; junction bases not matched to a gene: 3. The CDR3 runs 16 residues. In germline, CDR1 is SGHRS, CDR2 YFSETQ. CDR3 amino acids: CASSLQGASGANVLTF. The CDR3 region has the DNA TGCGCCAGCAGCCTGCAGGGGGCCTCTGGGGCCAACGTCCTGACTTTC.

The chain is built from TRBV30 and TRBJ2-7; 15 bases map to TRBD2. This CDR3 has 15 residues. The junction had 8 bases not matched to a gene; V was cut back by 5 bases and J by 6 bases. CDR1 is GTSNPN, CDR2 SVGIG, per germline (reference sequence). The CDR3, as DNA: TGTGCCTGGGCCATCGGGACTAGCGGGAGGACCGAGCAGTACTTC. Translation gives CAWAIGTSGRTEQYF.